This TCR beta chain was profiled in a study of blood T cells in healthy people across ages. The study's findings and limits: Possibly, changes in expanded clonotypes were confounded because donor CMV status was unknown. The diversity estimates, figures obtained from one million T cells, were considered underestimates.

V shed 0 bases and J shed 3 bases, with 11 bases lying between them. CDR3 length: 15 residues. The germline V gene has CDR1 ENHRY and CDR2 SYGVKD. Note on this clonotype: Its target is unknown.

Through a sample-barcoded 5' primer and a J-beta primer mix, a second PCR was run for roughly 7 to 11 cycles. Template switching added a 12-random-nucleotide identifier to every cDNA molecule. TCRdb analysed the 5' RACE reads with MiXCR anew, one entry per CDR3 protein. In the table there are about 1.8 million distinct CDR3 sequences, 40% to 55% of which are singletons. Per sample, a minimum of 6 million PBMCs were isolated. The gene calls are TRBV10-3 and TRBJ1-2, with D possibly matching TRBD1 (5 bases). The sample consisted of blood. The sequence was obtained from a woman aged 40 to 50 in good health. The CDR3 protein is CAISESFREDYGYTF. The CDR3 coding sequence is TGTGCCATCAGTGAGTCGTTCAGGGAGGACTATGGCTACACCTTC.